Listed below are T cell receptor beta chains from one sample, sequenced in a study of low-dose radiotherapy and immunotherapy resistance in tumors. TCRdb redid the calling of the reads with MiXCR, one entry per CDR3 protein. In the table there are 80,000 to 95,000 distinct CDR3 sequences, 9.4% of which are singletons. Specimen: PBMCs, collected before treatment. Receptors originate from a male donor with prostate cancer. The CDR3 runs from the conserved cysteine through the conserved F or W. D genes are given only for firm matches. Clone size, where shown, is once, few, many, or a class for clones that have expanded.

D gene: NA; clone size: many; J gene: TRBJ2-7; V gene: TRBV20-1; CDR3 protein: CSARERGMGENEQYF; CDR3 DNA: TGCAGTGCTAGAGAGAGGGGAATGGGAGAGAACGAGCAGTACTTC
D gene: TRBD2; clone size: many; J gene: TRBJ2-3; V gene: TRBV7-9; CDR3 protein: CASSRTSGLSTDTQYF; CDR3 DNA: TGTGCCAGCAGTCGGACTAGCGGGCTGAGCACAGATACGCAGTATTTT
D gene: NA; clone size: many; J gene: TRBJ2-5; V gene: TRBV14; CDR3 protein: CASSQARGGQETQYF; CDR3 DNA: TGTGCCAGCAGCCAAGCGAGGGGCGGCCAAGAGACCCAGTACTTC
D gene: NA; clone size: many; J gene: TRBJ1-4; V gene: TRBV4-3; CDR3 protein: CASSQEGPNEKLFF; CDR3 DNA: TGCGCCAGCAGCCAAGAAGGCCCTAATGAAAAACTGTTTTTT
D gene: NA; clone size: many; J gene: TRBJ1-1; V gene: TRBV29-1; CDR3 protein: CSARDSNTEAFF; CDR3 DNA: TGCAGCGCCCGGGACTCTAACACTGAAGCTTTCTTT
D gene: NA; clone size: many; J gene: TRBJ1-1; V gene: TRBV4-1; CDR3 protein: CASSQFEGFGTEAFF; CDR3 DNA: TGCGCCAGCAGCCAATTTGAGGGGTTCGGAACTGAAGCTTTCTTT
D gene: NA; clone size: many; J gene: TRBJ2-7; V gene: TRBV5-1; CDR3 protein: CASRLVGSYEQYF; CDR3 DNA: TGCGCCAGCAGGTTGGTAGGGTCCTACGAGCAGTACTTC
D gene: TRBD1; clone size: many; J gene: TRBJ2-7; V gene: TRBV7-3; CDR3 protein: CASSLTGQDSYEQYF; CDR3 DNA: TGTGCCAGCAGCTTAACGGGACAGGACTCCTACGAGCAGTACTTC
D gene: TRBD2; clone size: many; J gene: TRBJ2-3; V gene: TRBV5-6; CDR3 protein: CASSPGLAGPTDTQYF; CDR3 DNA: TGTGCCAGCAGCCCTGGACTAGCGGGACCCACAGATACGCAGTATTTT
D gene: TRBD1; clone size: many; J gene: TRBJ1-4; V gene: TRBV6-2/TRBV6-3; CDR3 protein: CASKETGPREKLFF; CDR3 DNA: TGTGCCAGCAAGGAGACAGGGCCAAGGGAAAAACTGTTTTTT
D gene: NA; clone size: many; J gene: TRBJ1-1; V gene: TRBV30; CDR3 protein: CAWAGQEAFF; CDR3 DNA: TGTGCCTGGGCCGGACAGGAAGCTTTCTTT
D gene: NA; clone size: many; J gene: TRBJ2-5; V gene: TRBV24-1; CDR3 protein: CATSEPAGQRETQYF; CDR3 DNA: TGTGCCACCAGTGAGCCAGCGGGACAGAGGGAGACCCAGTACTTC
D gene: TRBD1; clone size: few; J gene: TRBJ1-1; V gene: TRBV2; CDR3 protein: CASWDSLNTEAFF; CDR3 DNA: TGTGCCAGCTGGGACAGTCTGAACACTGAAGCTTTCTTT
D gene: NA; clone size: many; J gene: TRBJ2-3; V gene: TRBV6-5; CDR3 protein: CASSWASGGTDTQYF; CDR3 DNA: TGTGCCAGCAGTTGGGCGAGCGGAGGCACAGATACGCAGTATTTT
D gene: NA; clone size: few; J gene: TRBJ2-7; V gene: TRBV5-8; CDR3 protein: CARSSTPGTGHSYEQYF; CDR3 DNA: TGTGCCCGCAGCTCAACCCCCGGGACGGGACATTCCTACGAGCAGTACTTC
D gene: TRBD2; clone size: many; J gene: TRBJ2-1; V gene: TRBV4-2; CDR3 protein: CASSQEMREFDEQFF; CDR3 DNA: TGTGCCAGCAGCCAAGAGATGCGGGAGTTCGATGAGCAGTTCTTC
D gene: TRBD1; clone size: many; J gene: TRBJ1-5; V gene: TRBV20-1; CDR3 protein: CSASDRDRGYSNQPQHF; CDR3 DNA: TGCAGTGCTAGTGACCGGGACAGAGGTTATAGCAATCAGCCCCAGCATTTT
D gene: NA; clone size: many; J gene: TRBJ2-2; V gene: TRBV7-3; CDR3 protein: CASSSDANTGELFF; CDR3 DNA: TGTGCCAGCAGCTCGGACGCAAACACCGGGGAGCTGTTTTTT
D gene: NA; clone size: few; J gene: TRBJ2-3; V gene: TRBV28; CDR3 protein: CASSQSMTPDTQYF; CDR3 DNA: TGTGCCAGCAGCCAGAGTATGACCCCGGATACGCAGTATTTT
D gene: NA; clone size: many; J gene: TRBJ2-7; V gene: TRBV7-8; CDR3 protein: CASSLETGESYEQYF; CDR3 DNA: TGTGCCAGCAGCTTAGAGACAGGAGAGTCCTACGAGCAGTACTTC
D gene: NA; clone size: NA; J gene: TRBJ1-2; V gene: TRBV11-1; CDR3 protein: CASSLGTANYGYTF; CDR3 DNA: TGTGCCAGCAGCTTGGGGACCGCTAACTATGGCTACACCTTC
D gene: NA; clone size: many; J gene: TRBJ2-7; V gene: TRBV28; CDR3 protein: CASRYNLGHEQYF; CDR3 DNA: TGTGCCAGCAGGTACAACCTAGGGCACGAGCAGTACTTC
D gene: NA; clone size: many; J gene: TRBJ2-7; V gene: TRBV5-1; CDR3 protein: CASSYVDRTYEQYF; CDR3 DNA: TGCGCCAGCAGCTACGTTGACAGAACCTACGAGCAGTACTTC
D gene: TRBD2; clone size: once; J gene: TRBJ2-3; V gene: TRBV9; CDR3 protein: CASGRTSGTSTDTQYF; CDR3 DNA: TGTGCCAGCGGCAGGACTAGCGGAACTAGCACAGATACGCAGTATTTT
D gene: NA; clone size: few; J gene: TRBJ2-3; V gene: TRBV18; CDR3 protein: CASSQRLEGTDTQYF; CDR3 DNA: TGTGCCAGCTCACAAAGGTTGGAGGGCACAGATACGCAGTATTTT
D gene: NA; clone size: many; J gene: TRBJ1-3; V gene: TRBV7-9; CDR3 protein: CASSLVSGTTGNTIYF; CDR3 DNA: TGTGCCAGCAGCTTAGTCTCCGGGACGACTGGAAACACCATATATTTT
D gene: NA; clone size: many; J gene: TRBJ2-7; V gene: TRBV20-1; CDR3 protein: CSASWMSYEQYF; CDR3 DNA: TGCAGTGCTAGTTGGATGTCCTACGAGCAGTACTTC
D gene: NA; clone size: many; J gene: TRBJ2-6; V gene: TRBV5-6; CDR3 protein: CASSSFSGANVLTF; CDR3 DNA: TGTGCCAGCAGCTCCTTCTCCGGGGCCAACGTCCTGACTTTC
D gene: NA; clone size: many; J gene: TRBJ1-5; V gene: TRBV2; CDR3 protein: CASSENGNQPQHF; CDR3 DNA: TGTGCCAGCAGTGAAAACGGAAATCAGCCCCAGCATTTT
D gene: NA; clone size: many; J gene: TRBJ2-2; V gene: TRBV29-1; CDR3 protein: CSVRLGITGELFF; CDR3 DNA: TGCAGCGTTCGTTTGGGGATCACCGGGGAGCTGTTTTTT
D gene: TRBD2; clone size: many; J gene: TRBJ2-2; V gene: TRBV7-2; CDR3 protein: CASSLVPGGDTGELFF; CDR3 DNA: TGTGCCAGCAGCTTAGTTCCGGGAGGGGACACCGGGGAGCTGTTTTTT
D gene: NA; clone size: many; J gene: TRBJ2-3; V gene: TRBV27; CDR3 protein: CASSFRNRTDTQYF; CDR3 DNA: TGTGCCAGCAGTTTCCGGAACCGCACAGATACGCAGTATTTT
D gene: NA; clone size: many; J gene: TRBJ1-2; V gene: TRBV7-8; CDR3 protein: CASSPVGANYGYTF; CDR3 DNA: TGTGCCAGCAGCCCGGTCGGAGCTAACTATGGCTACACCTTC
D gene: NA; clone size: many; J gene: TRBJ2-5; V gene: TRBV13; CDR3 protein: CASSPRGSGETQYF; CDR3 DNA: TGTGCCAGCAGCCCGAGGGGATCGGGGGAGACCCAGTACTTC
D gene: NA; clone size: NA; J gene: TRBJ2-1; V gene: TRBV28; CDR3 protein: CAIIAGPGYNEQFF; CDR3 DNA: TGTGCCATTATCGCCGGGCCCGGCTACAATGAGCAGTTCTTC
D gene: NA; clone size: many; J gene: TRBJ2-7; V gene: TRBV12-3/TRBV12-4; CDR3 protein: CASTHSLYEQYF; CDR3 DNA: TGTGCCAGCACCCACAGTCTCTACGAGCAGTACTTC
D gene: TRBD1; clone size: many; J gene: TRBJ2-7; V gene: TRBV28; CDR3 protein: CASSRDRVPPHEQYF; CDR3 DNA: TGTGCCAGCAGTCGAGACAGGGTCCCCCCCCACGAGCAGTACTTC
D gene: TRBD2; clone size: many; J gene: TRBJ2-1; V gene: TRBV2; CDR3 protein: CASRTSGTYNEQFF; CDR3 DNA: TGTGCCAGCAGGACTAGCGGAACCTACAATGAGCAGTTCTTC
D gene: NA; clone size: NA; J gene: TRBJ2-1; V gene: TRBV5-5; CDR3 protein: CASSLMEEMGEQFF; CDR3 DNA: TGTGCCAGCAGCTTGATGGAGGAGATGGGTGAGCAGTTCTTC
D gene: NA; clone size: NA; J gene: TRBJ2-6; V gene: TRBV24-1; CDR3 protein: CATGDNSGANVLTF; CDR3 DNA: TGTGCCACCGGAGACAACTCTGGGGCCAACGTCCTGACTTTC
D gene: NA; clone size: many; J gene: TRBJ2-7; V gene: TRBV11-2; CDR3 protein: CASSQAATSYEQYF; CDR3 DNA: TGTGCCAGCAGCCAAGCGGCCACCTCCTACGAGCAGTACTTC